This paragraph reports one TCR beta chain. The target antigen is unknown. The data were produced by immunoSEQ multiplex PCR, yet TCRdb's version contains in-frame clones alone and is incomplete. The sample holds over 80,000 clones; 80% to 90% are singletons and the top ten take approximately 30%. The sample originates from a study of T cell responses to AZD1222 COVID-19 vaccine. Germline loops: CDR1 LNHDA, CDR2 SQIVND (reference sequence). V gave up 4 bases and J gave up 2 bases; unmatched junction bases: 5. CDR3 length: 14 amino acids. Study-wide results and limits: Only a handful of AZD1222 recipients, about six in all, had baseline seropositivity. Spike-specific TCR breadth and depth went up after people got two AZD1222 doses. Females made up more of the donors, who were largely white British, and clonal diversity may have come out too low.

The chain uses TRBV19 and TRBJ2-7; 7 bases are shared with TRBD2. This clonotype was obtained from an adult in good health. Sequencing used peripheral blood, obtained on day 0 of AZD1222 vaccination. The CDR3 region is CASSRWEGTYEQYF. The CDR3 DNA follows: TGTGCCAGTAGTAGATGGGAGGGCACCTACGAGCAGTACTTC.